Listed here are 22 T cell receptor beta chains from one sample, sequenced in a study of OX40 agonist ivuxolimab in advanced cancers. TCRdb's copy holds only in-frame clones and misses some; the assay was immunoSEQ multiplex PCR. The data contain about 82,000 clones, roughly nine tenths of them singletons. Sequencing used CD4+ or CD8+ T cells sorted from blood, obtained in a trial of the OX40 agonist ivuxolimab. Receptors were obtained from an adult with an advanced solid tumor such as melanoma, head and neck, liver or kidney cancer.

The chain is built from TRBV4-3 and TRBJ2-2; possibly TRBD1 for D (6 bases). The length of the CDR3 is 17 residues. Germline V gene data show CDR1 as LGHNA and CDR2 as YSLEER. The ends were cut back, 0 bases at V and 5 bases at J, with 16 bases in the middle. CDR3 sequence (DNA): TGCGCCAGCAGCCAAGATTCAGGGGCGGCCGGAACCGGGGAGCTGTTTTTT. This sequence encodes CASSQDSGAAGTGELFF.

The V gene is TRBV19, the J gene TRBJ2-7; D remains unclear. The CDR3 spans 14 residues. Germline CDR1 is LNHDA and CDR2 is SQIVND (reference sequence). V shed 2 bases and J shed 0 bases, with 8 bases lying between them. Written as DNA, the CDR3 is TGTGCCAGTAGTATATTCAGGAACTCCTACGAGCAGTACTTC. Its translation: CASSIFRNSYEQYF. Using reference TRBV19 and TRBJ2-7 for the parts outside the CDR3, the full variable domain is DGGITQSPKYLFRKEGQNVTLSCEQNLNHDAMYWYRQDPGQGLRLIYYSQIVNDFQKGDIAEGYSVSREKKESFPLTVTSAQKNPTAFYLCASSIFRNSYEQYFGPGTRLTVT.

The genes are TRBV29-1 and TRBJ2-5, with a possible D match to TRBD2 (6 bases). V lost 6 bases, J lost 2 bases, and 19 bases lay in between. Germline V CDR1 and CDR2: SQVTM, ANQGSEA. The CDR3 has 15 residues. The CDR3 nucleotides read TGCAGCGTGCTCCCCGGAGGGATAACACAAGAGACCCAGTACTTC. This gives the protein CSVLPGGITQETQYF. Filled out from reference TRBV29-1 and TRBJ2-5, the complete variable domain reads SAVISQKPSRDICQRGTSLTIQCQVDSQVTMMFWYRQQPGQSLTLIATANQGSEATYESGFVIDKFPISRPNLTFSTLTVSNMSPEDSSIYLCSVLPGGITQETQYFGPGTRLLVL.

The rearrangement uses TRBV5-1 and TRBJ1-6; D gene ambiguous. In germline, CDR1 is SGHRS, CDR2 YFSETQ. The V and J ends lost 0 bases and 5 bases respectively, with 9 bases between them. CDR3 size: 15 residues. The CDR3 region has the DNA TGCGCCAGCAGCTTGGAGTCCGGAAATAATTCACCCCTCCACTTT. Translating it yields CASSLESGNNSPLHF.

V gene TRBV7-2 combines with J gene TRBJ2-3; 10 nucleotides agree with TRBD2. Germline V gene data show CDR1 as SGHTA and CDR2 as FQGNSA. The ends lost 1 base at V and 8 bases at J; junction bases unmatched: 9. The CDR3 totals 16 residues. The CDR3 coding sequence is TGTGCCAGCAGCTTAGTAGAGGGACTAGCGAGCAGTACGCAGTATTTT. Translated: CASSLVEGLASSTQYF.

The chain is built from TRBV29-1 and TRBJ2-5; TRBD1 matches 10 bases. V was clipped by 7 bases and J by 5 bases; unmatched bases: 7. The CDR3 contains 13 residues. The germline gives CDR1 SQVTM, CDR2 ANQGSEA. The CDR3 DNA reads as TGCAGCGGCCGGACAGGGGGGACGGAGACCCAGTACTTC. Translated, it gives CSGRTGGTETQYF. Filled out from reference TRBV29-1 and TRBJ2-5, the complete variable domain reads SAVISQKPSRDICQRGTSLTIQCQVDSQVTMMFWYRQQPGQSLTLIATANQGSEATYESGFVIDKFPISRPNLTFSTLTVSNMSPEDSSIYLCSGRTGGTETQYFGPGTRLLVL.

The CDR3 nucleotides read TGTGCCAGCAGTTCAGGGTTTTCAGCCAAAAACATTCAGTACTTC. Its protein product is CASSSGFSAKNIQYF. The V and J genes are TRBV7-2 and TRBJ2-4; D is perhaps TRBD1 (5 bases). V lost 6 bases, J lost 0 bases, and 12 bases lay in between. The germline V gene has CDR1 SGHTA and CDR2 FQGNSA. This CDR3 is built from 15 residues.

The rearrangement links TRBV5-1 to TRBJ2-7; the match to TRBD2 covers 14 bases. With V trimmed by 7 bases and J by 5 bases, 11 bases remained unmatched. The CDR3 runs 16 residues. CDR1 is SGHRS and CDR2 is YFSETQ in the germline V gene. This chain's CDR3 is CASFPLPGLAGDEQYF. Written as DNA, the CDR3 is TGCGCCAGCTTCCCCCTTCCGGGACTAGCGGGAGACGAGCAGTACTTC.

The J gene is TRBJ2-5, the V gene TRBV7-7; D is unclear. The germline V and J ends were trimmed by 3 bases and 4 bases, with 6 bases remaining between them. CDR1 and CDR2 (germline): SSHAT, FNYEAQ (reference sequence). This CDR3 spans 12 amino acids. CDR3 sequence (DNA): TGTGCCAGCAGCTTTTATGGAGAGACCCAGTACTTC. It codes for CASSFYGETQYF.

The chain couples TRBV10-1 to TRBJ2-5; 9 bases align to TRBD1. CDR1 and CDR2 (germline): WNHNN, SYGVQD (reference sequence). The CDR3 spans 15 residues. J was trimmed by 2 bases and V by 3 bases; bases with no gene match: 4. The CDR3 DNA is TGCGCCAGCAGTGATGGACAGGGGCCTCAAGAGACCCAGTACTTC. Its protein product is CASSDGQGPQETQYF.

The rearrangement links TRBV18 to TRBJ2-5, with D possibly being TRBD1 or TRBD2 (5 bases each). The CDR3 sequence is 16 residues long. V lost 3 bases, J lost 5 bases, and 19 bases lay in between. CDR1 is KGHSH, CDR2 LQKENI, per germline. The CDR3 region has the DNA TGTGCCAGCTCACCGTTATCGACAGTGACGGGGGAGACCCAGTACTTC. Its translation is CASSPLSTVTGETQYF.

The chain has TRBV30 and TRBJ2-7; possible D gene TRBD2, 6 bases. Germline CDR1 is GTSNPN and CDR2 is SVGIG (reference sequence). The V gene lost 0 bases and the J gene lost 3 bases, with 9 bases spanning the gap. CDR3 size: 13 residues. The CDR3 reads CAWSVRRGYEQYF. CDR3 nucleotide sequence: TGTGCCTGGAGTGTACGGAGGGGCTACGAGCAGTACTTC.

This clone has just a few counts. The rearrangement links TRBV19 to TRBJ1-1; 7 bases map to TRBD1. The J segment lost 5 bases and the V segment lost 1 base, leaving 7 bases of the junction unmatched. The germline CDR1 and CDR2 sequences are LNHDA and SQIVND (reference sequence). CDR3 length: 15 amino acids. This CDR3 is CASSIGQGGKTEAFF. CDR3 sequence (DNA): TGTGCCAGTAGTATAGGGCAGGGGGGTAAGACTGAAGCTTTCTTT. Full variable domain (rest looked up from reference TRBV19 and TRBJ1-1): DGGITQSPKYLFRKEGQNVTLSCEQNLNHDAMYWYRQDPGQGLRLIYYSQIVNDFQKGDIAEGYSVSREKKESFPLTVTSAQKNPTAFYLCASSIGQGGKTEAFFGQGTRLTVV.

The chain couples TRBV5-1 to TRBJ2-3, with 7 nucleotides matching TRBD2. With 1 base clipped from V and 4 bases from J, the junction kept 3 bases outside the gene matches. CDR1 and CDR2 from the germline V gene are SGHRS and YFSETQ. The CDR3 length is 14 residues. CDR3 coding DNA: TGCGCCAGCAGCTTGCCTAGCGGCCCAGATACGCAGTATTTT. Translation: CASSLPSGPDTQYF.

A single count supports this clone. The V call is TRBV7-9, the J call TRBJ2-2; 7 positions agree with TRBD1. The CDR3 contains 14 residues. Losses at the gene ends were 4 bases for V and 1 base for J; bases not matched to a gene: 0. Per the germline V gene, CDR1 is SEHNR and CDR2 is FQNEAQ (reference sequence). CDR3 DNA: TGTGCCAGCAGCTGGACAGGGAACACCGGGGAGCTGTTTTTT. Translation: CASSWTGNTGELFF.

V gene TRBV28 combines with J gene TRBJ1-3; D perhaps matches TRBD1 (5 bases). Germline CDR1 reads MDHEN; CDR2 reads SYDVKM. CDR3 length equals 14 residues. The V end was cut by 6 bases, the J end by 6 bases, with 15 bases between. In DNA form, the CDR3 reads TGTGCCAGCAGCCCTGTCGGGGGGGAAAACACCATATATTTT. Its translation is CASSPVGGENTIYF.

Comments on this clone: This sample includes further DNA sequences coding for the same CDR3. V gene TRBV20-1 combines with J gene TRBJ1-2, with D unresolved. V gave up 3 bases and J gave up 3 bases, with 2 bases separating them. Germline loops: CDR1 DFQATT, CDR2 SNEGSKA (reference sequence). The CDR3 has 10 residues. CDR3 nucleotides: TGCAGTGCTAGTTACTATGGCTACACCTTC. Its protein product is CSASYYGYTF.

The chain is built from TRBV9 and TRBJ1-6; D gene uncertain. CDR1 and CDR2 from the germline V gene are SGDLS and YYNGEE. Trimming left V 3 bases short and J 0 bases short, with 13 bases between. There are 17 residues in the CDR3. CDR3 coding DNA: TGTGCCAGCAGCGCCGGAGAGGGTTCCTCCTATAATTCACCCCTCCACTTT. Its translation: CASSAGEGSSYNSPLHF.

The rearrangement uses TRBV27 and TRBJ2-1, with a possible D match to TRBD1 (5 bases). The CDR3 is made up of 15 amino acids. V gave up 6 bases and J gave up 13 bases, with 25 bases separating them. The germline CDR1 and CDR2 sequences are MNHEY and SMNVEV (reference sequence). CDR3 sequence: CASSLGAGIYNQQFF. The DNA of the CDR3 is TGTGCCAGCAGCTTAGGGGCAGGGATATACAATCAACAGTTCTTC.

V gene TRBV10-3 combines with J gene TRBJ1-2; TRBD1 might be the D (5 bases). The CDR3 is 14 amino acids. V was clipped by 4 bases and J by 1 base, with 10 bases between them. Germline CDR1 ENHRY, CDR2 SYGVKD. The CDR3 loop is CAISAGDLNYGYTF. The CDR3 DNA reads TGTGCCATCAGTGCGGGGGACCTTAACTATGGCTACACCTTC.

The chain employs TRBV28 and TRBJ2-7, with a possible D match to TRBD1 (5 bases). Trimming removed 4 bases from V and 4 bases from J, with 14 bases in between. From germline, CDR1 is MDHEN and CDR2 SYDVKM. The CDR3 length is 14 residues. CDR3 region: CASSSTTATYEQYF. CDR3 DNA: TGTGCCAGCAGTTCTACGACAGCTACTTACGAGCAGTACTTC.

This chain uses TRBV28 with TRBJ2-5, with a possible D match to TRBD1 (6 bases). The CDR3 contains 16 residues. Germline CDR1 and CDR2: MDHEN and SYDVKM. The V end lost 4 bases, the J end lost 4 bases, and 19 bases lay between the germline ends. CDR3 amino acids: CASSSPGVRRGETQYF. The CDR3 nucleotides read TGTGCCAGCAGTTCACCAGGCGTGCGCAGGGGAGAGACCCAGTACTTC.